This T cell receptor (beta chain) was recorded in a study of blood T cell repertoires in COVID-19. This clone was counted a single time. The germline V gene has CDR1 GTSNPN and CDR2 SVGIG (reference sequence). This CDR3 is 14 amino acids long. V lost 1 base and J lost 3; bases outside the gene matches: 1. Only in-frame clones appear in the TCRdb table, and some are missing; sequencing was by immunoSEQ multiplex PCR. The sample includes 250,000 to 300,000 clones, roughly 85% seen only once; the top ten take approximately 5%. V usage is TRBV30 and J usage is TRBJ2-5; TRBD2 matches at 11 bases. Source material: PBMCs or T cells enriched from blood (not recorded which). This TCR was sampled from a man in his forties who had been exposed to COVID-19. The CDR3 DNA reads TGTGCCTGGAGTGCACTAGCGGGAGAAGAGACCCAGTACTTC. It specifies CAWSALAGEETQYF.